This TCR beta chain is drawn from a study of blood T cells in healthy people across ages (dated by TCRdb to 2014 to 2015). Study-wide context: Template switching captured roughly one uniquely barcoded TCR beta cDNA molecule per two T cells in model experiments. Donors of different ages were randomly distributed across sequencing lanes to avoid experimental bias. Four age groups were formed from the donors: young (average 16 years), middle-aged (just under 40), aged (approximately 60) and long-lived (about 75). For two donors (one aged 18 to 29 and one aged 80 or older), the study analyzed two additional independent replicas of 1 million unique cDNA reads from the same blood draw. Age-related changes in TCR beta repertoire diversity were measured in the study by deep sequencing normalized with unique cDNA molecular identifiers. Points the paper makes about the study in general: There was a strong correlation between observed TCR beta diversity and the percentage of naive T cells measured by flow cytometry. Conclusive comparison of naive and antigen-experienced compartments was prevented by the profiling of bulk unsorted PBMCs. Estimates of total diversity based on one million sequenced T cells were regarded as lower bounds and as underestimates. As age increased, observed TCR beta diversity per million T cells dropped in a roughly linear way, and a significant reduction was already evident by age approximately 40. The long-lived group showed more naive CD4+ T cells, fewer expanded clones and increased TCR diversity than the aged group, suggesting age selection. Because the CMV infection status of the donors was unknown, age-related changes in expanded clonotypes may potentially have been confounded.

This clonotype was recorded a few times. Its specific antigen is unknown. Base-call qualities are not available, and no considerably larger clone is one nucleotide away. Donors were about 36 systemically healthy Caucasian individuals from Russia aged roughly 6 to 90 years. Ten milliliters of peripheral blood were drawn from each donor into EDTA-treated Vacutainer tubes. Ficoll-Paque density-gradient centrifugation was used to isolate PBMCs, with at least 6.5 million per sample. Total RNA, at least 6 micrograms per sample, was extracted from PBMCs with Trizol reagent. The percentages of naive CD45RAhigh/CD27high T cells were determined by flow cytometry on a PBMC aliquot from every donor. The method was 5' RACE. Sequencing was performed on an Illumina HiSeq 2500. A second PCR of about 6 to 12 cycles was performed with a sample-barcoded 5' primer and a J-beta primer mix. A template-switch 5' adaptor carrying 12 random nucleotides introduced a unique molecular identifier onto each TCR beta cDNA molecule. At least 3 million CDR3-containing paired-end reads were obtained from each sample. First-strand cDNA was synthesized from all RNA with the Mint cDNA synthesis kit, primed by a TRBC-specific oligonucleotide. Following uracil-DNA glycosylase treatment, all cDNA underwent a first 18-cycle PCR with the universal primers M1SS and BC2_uni_R. The authors processed their data as follows. For normalization, 1 million high-quality reads, each with a distinct molecular identifier, were randomly selected from each sample. Reads sharing molecular identifiers were discarded rather than binned into consensus sequences. CDR3 identification, clonotype clustering and error correction used MiTCR with a Q25 quality threshold and the strictest error-elimination algorithm. A nonparametric unseen species model with Euler transformation was used to estimate lower-bound total TCR beta diversity. In-frame beta chains were kept once TCRdb had trimmed the public reads at Q25 with fastp and called clones with MiXCR. Every entry covers one CDR3 protein and lists the most common genes and DNA from its rows. TCRdb, not the original authors, processed these V and J calls. In this sample the table shows 2 million or so distinct CDR3 sequences, about 50% of which occur a single time. The top ten clonotypes cover more than 2% of the sample.

The sample comprised blood. This TCR was sampled from a woman between 40 and 55 years old in good health.

The CDR3 protein: CASSQDSGTGNQPQHF. The nucleotides are TGCGCCAGCAGCCAAGATAGTGGAACAGGGAATCAGCCCCAGCATTTT. In this chain, TRBV4-1 is recombined with TRBJ1-5, and perhaps TRBD1 as D gene, on 6 matching bases. Inclusive of the bounding cysteine and phenylalanine, the CDR3 is 16 residues long. This entry keeps only the CDR3 DNA: 48 bases, framed from base 1. CDR1 and CDR2 (MGHRA, YSYEKL) derive from the germline V gene. The trim is 0 bases for V and 4 bases for J, with a gap of 13 bases between the germline ends.